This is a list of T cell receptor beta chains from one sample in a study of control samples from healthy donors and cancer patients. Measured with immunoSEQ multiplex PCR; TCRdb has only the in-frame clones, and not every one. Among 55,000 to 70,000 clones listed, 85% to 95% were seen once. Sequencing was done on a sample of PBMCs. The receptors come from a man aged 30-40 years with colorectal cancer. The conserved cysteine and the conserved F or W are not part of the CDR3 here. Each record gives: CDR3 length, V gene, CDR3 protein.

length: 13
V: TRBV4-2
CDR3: ASSSYIAIRDTQY

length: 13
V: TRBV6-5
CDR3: ASSLQGTIADGYT

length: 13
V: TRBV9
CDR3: ASSVALAGLGEQY

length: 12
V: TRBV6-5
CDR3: ASSQLGQVYEQY

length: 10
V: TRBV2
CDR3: ASSEAGQLGF

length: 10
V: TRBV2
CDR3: ASSAGYNEQF

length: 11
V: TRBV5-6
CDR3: ASSQERNTEAF

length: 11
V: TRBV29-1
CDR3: SVEGGGTDTQY

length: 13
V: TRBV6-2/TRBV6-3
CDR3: ASRPTGTENSPLH

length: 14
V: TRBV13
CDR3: ASSSRGQAVSYGYT

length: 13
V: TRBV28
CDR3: ASSHTDRWKETQY

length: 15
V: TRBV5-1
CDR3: ASSLASGGAVYNEQF

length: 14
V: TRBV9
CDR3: ASSARGKTNTGELF

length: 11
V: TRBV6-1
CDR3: ASSDRGLSGYT

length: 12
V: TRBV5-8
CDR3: ASTLQQGPYGYT

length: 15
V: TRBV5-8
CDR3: ASSSVRTSGLYNEQF

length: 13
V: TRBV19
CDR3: ASSIAAGLNTEAF

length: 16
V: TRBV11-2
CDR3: ASSLDKMAGGRTDTQY

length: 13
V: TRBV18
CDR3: ASSPPGQVDNEQF

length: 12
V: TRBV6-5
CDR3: ASTKTELNTEAF

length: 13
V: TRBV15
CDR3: ATSRERVSTDTQY

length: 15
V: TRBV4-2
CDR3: ASSRDIGGAFNNEQF

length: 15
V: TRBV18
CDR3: ASSPFWTGGSYNEQF

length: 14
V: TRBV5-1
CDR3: ASSLGQRERTDTQY

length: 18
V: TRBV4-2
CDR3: ASSQRQGAGMESGANVLT

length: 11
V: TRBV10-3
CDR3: AISVGSEGTQY

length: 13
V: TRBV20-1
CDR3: SASPPGGGNQPQH

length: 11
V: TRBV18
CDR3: ASSAASYTEAF

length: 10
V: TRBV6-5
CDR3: ASSPTSGQQF

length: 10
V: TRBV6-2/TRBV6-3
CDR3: ASSYRDYGYT

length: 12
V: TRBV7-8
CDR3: ASSNRQGTYEQY

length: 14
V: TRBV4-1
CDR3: ASSPDLAGAQETQY

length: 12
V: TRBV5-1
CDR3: ASSLAGMNTEAF